This TCR beta chain was identified during a study of human T cells and chemical hapten exposure. The overall study: DPC at 2% was the sensitizing agent, placed on about 2 cm by about 2 cm of upper inner arm skin. Diagnoses of alopecia areata, totalis or universalis occurred in mostly female patients.

The time point denotes: pre-sensitization, week 0. Sample treatment: therapeutic diphenylcyclopropenone sensitization with weekly scalp DPC. The CDR3 runs 13 residues. Trimming pared 6 bases from V and 3 bases from J, leaving 10 bases between. The germline V gene has CDR1 MNHEY and CDR2 SVGEGT. TCRdb itself ran the RACE reads through MiXCR, one entry per CDR3 protein. The table includes 80,000 to 100,000 distinct CDR3 sequences, around 10% detected once. This clonotype was recorded at least ten times. The chain employs TRBV6-2 or TRBV6-3 and TRBJ2-3; the D gene is possibly TRBD1 (6 bases). Sequenced material: whole blood, taken in connection with sensitization to the hapten diphenylcyclopropenone (DPC). The TCR comes from a woman in her 40s with alopecia areata. Some clones in this sample may be carry-over from other donors' samples. The CDR3 loop reads CASSFQGTDTQYF. In DNA form, the CDR3 reads TGTGCCAGCAGCTTTCAGGGGACAGATACGCAGTATTTT.